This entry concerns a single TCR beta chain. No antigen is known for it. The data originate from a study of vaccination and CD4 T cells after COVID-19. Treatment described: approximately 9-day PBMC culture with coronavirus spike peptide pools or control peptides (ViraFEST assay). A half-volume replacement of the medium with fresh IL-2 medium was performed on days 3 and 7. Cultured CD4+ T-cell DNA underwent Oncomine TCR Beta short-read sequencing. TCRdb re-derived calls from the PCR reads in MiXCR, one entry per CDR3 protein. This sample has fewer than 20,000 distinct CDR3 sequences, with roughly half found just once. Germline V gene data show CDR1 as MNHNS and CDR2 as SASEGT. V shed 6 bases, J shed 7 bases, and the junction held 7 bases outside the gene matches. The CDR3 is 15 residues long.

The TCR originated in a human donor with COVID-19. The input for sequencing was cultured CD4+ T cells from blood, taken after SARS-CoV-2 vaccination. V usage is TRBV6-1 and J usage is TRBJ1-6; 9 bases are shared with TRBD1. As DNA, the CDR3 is TGTGCCAGCAGGGGGGACAGGGTGGGAAATTCACCCCTCCACTTT. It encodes CASRGDRVGNSPLHF.